The entry below gives a single T cell receptor beta chain sequence along with its context. In the authors' workflow: Nucleated cell counts were estimated from reference gene primer amplification. The protocol was immunoSEQ multiplex PCR, while the TCRdb copy is restricted to in-frame clones and leaves out a portion. V, J and clone size reflect that table, while D and trimming were determined from the DNA. The profile covers 250,000 or so clones, with about four fifths appearing a single time and about 3.6% taken by the ten largest. Cohorts were based on clinical histories the participants reported. A PCR-confirmed or clinician-diagnosed COVID-19 case had contacted exposed participants within 2 weeks of entry. This entry comes from a study of blood T cell repertoires in COVID-19. Study-level background: COVID-19 samples, acute and convalescent, were from the United States, Italy and Spain.

Germline CDR1 SGHTA, CDR2 FQGNSA. This CDR3 has 15 amino acids. The V gene lost 0 bases and the J gene lost 4 bases, with 12 bases spanning the gap. The sample was PBMCs or T cells enriched from blood (not recorded which). This chain links TRBV7-2 with TRBJ1-2; no clear D gene. The TCR sequence derives from a woman aged 35 to 49 who had been exposed to COVID-19. The CDR3 reads CASSLARVSSYGYTF. The CDR3 coding sequence is TGTGCCAGCAGCTTAGCGCGGGTCAGTTCCTATGGCTACACCTTC.